This TCR beta chain was obtained from a study of shared clonotypes between healthy human individuals. Across the study: Researchers assigned three CD4 naive, three CD4 memory, two CD8 naive and one CD8 memory plate to each donor. Overall study results and limits: The sharing of around 5% of naive CD4 clonotypes was seen across a few donors.

CDR1 and CDR2 (germline): SGDLS, YYNGEE. The CDR3 covers 14 residues. V lost 4 bases to trimming and J lost 7 bases; unmatched junction nucleotides: 6. In regard to this clone: As yet, its antigen is unknown. The sample contains more than one DNA sequence encoding this CDR3.

The data were produced by immunoSEQ multiplex PCR, yet TCRdb's version contains in-frame clones alone and is incomplete. The sample holds about 2 million clones, approximately 94% seen once. Only CD45RO-negative cells positively selected for CCR7 counted as naive CD8 cells, so terminally differentiated effector memory CD45RA+ cells were excluded. Healthy and HIV-negative, the adult donors had no recent acute infections or vaccinations. Only Caucasian adults living in Nashville, Tennessee made up the donor group. The receptor's source is a man aged 18 to 29 in good health. Input material: naive CD8+ T cells sorted from blood. The rearrangement joins TRBV9 to TRBJ1-4; 8 nucleotides align to TRBD1. The CDR3 DNA reads TGTGCCAGCAGCCTTGACAGGGGAGGTGAAAAACTGTTTTTT. It translates to CASSLDRGGEKLFF.